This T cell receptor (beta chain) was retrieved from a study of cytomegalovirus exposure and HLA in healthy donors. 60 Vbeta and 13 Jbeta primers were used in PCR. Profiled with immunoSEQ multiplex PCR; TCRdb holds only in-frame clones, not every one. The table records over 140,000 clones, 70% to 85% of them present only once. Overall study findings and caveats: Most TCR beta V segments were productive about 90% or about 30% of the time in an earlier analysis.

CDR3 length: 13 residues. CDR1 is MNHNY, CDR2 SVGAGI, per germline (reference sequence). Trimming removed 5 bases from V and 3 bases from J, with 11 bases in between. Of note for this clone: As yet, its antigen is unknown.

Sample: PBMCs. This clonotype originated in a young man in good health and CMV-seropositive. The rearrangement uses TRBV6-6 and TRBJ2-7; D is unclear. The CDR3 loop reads CASSPDTLYEQYF. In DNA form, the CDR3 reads TGTGCCAGCAGTCCAGATACCCTCTACGAGCAGTACTTC.